This T cell receptor beta chain originates from a study of human T cells and chemical hapten exposure. The overall study: Weekly administration of diphenylcyclopropenone to the scalp of patients continued throughout the approximately 23-week study. A patient group, mainly female, showed alopecia areata, totalis or universalis.

As for this clonotype: Its antigen remains unidentified.

Findings and limits, study-wide: Among expanded TCRs, significantly more large CDR3 similarity clusters formed than among controls.

Specified time point: patch test 2, 6 weeks after DPC sensitization. Treatment described: therapeutic diphenylcyclopropenone sensitization with weekly scalp DPC. As handled by the study authors: A per-sample median of around 100,000 TCRs was observed, with counts ranging from about 23,224 to 700,000. TCRdb re-called the RACE reads through MiXCR, storing one row per CDR3 protein. These V and J calls originate from TCRdb's pipeline instead of the authors' own analysis. The sample contains roughly 92,000 distinct CDR3 sequences, around 10% of which appear only once. V was cut by 5 bases and J by 5 bases, with 9 bases left in between. Germline V CDR1 and CDR2: SGHTA, FQGTGA. The CDR3 runs 13 residues.

V is TRBV7-3 and J is TRBJ2-2; TRBD2 might be the D (5 bases). The origin of this receptor is a woman in her thirties or forties with alopecia areata. Some clones in this sample may be carry-over from other donors' samples. This specimen consisted of whole blood, obtained in connection with sensitization to the hapten diphenylcyclopropenone (DPC). CDR3 sequence reads: CASSPTSTGELFF. The CDR3 DNA reads TGTGCCAGCAGCCCAACTAGTACCGGGGAGCTGTTTTTT.